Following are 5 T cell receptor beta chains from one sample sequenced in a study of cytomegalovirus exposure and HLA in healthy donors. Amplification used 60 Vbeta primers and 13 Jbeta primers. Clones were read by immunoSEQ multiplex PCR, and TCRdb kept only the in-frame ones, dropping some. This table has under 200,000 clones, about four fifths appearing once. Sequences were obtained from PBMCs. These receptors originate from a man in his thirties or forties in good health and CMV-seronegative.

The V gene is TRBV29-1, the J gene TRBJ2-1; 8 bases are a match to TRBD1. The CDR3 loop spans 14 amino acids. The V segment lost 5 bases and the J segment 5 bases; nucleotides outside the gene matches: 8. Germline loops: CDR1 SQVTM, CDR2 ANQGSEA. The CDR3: CSVQPGGPNNEQFF. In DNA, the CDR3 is TGCAGCGTTCAGCCAGGGGGCCCTAACAATGAGCAGTTCTTC.

Written as DNA, the CDR3 is TGTGCCAGCAGCGTGGCTAGCACAGATACGCAGTATTTT. Residues: CASSVASTDTQYF. V gene TRBV9 combines with J gene TRBJ2-3; D is undetermined. CDR3 length: 13 amino acids. Per the germline V gene, CDR1 is SGDLS and CDR2 is YYNGEE. V dropped 2 bases and J dropped 0 bases, with 4 bases sitting between them.

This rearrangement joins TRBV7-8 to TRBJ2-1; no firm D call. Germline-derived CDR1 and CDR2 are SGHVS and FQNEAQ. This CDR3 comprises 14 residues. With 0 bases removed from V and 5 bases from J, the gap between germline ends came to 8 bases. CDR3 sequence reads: CASSLARPDNEQFF. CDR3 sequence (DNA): TGTGCCAGCAGCTTAGCGCGGCCGGACAATGAGCAGTTCTTC.

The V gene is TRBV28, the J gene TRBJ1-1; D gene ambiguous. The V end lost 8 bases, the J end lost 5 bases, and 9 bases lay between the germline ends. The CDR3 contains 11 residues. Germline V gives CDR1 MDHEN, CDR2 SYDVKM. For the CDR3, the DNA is TGTGCCAGCCTCACGAGGACTGAAGCTTTCTTT. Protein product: CASLTRTEAFF.

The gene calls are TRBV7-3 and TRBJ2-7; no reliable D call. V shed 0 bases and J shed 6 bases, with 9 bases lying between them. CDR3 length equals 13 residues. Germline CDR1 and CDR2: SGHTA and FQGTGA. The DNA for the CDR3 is TGTGCCAGCAGCTTAACCGCGGAAGTCGAGCAGTACTTC. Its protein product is CASSLTAEVEQYF.